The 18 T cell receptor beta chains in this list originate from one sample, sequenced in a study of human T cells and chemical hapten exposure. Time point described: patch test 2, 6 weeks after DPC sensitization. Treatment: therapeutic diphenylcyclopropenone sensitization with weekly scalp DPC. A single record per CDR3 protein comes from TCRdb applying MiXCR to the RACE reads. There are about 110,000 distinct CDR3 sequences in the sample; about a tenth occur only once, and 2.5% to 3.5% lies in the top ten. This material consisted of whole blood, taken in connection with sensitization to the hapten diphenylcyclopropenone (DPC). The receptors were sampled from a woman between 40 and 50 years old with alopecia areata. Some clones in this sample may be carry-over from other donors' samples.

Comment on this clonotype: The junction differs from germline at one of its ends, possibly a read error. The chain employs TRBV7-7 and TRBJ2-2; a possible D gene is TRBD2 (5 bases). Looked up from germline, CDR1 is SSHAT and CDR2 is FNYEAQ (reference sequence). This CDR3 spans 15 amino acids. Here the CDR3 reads CASSLEAIAPGELFF. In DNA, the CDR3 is TGTGCTAGCAGCTTGGAGGCTATAGCACCCGGGGAGCTGTTTTTT.

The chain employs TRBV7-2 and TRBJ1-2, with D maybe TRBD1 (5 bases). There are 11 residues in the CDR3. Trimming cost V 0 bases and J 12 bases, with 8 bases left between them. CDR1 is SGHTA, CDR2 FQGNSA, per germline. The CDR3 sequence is CASSLAWGNTF. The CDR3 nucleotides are TGTGCCAGCAGCTTAGCGTGGGGGAACACCTTC. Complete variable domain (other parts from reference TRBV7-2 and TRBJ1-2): GAGVSQSPSNKVTEKGKDVELRCDPISGHTALYWYRQSLGQGLEFLIYFQGNSAPDKSGLPSDRFSAERTGGSVSTLTIQRTQQEDSAVYLCASSLAWGNTFGSGTRLTVV.

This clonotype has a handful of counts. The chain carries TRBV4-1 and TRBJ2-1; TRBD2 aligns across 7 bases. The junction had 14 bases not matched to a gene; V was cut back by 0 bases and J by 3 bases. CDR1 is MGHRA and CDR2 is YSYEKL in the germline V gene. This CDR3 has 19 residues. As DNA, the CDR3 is TGCGCCAGCAGCCAAGATCGGGGCGGGGGAGCGTCCCTCTACAATGAGCAGTTCTTC. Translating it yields CASSQDRGGGASLYNEQFF.

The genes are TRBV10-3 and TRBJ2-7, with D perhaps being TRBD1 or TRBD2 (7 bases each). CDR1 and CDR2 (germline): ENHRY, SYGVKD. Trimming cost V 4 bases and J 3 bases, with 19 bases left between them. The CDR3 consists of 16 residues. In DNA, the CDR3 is TGTGCCATCAGTGGGGGGGGGACAGCCTCCTACTACGAGCAGTACTTC. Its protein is CAISGGGTASYYEQYF.

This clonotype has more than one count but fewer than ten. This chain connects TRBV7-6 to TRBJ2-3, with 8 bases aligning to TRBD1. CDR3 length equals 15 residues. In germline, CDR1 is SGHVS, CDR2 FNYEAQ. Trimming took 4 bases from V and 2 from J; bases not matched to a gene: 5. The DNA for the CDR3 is TGTGCCAGCAGCTCTTGGACAGGGTACACAGATACGCAGTATTTT. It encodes CASSSWTGYTDTQYF.

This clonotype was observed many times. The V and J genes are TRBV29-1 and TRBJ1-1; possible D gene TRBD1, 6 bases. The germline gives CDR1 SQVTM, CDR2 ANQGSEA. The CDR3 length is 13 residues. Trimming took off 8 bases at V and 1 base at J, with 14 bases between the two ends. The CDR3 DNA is TGCAGCTCCCCCGGGACAAGGAACACTGAAGCTTTCTTT. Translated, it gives CSSPGTRNTEAFF.

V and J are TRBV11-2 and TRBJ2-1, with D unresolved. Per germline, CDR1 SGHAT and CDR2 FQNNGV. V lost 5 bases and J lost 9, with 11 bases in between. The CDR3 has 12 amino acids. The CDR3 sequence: CASSRQVSEQFF. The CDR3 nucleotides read TGTGCCAGCAGCCGGCAGGTCAGTGAGCAGTTCTTC.

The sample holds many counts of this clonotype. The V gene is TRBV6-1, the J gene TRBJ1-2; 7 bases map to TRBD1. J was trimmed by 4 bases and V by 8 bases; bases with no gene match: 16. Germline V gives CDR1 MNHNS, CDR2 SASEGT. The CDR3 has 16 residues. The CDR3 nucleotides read TGTGCCAGCCCCCGGGACTACAGGGGCGAAAGCTATGGCTACACCTTC. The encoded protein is CASPRDYRGESYGYTF.

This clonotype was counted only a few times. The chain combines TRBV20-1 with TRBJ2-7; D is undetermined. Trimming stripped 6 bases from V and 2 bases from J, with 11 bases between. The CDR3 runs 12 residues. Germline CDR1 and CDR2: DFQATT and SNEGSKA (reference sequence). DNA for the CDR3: TGCAGTGCCCCGAGAAATCCCTACGAGCAGTACTTC. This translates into CSAPRNPYEQYF.

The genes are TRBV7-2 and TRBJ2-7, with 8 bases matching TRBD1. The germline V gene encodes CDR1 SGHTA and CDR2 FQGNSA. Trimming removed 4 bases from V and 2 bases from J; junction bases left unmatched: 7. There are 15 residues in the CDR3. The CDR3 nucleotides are TGTGCCAGCAGCTCCGACAGGGGCCTTACCTACGAGCAGTACTTC. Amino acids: CASSSDRGLTYEQYF.

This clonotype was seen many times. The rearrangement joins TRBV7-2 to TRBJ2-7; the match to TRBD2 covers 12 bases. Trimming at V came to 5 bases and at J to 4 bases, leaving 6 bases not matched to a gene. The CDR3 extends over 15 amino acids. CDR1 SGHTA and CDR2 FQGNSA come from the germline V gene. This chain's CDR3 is CASSLLAGGLYEQYF. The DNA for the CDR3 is TGTGCCAGCAGCCTACTAGCGGGGGGACTATACGAGCAGTACTTC.

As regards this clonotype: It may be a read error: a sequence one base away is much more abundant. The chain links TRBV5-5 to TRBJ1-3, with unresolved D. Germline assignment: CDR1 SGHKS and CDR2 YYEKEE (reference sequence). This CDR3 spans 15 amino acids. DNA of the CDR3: TGTGCCACCAGCCCACTTGAGAACTCTGGAAACACCATATATTTT. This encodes CATSPLENSGNTIYF.

The CDR3 is CASSYRSATYEQYF. CDR3 DNA sequence: TGTGCCAGCAGTTACCGGAGCGCGACCTACGAGCAGTACTTC. The chain joins TRBV6-5 to TRBJ2-7; D call uncertain. Germline lookup yields CDR1 MNHEY and CDR2 SVGAGI. Trimming cost V 2 bases and J 2 bases, with 10 bases left between them. This CDR3 has 14 amino acids.

The CDR3 coding sequence is TGTGCCAGCAGCCAAGAGGAAGGGGCAGGGCCTGGAAACACCATATATTTT. Protein sequence: CASSQEEGAGPGNTIYF. The chain links TRBV3-1 to TRBJ1-3, with D possibly matching TRBD1 (5 bases). The CDR3 spans 17 residues. Trimming left V 0 bases short and J 2 bases short, with 14 bases between. Per the germline V gene, CDR1 is LGHDT and CDR2 is YNNKEL (reference sequence).

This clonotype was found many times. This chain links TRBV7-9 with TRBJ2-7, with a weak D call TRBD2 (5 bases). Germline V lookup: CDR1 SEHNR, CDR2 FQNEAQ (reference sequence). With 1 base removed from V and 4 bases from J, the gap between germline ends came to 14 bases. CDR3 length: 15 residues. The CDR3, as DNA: TGTGCCAGCAGCTTAGTCCAGGACTTTAGGTACGAGCAGTACTTC. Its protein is CASSLVQDFRYEQYF.

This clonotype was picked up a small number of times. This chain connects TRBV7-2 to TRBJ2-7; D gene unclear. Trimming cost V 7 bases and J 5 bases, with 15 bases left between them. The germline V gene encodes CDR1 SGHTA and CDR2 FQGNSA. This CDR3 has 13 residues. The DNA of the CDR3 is TGTGCCAGCACCCATGGACGGCACGACGAGCAGTACTTC. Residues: CASTHGRHDEQYF.

DNA of the CDR3: TGTGCCAGCAGTGACAAGGGGCGGGAGGGGAGACAGTACTTC. Translation: CASSDKGREGRQYF. The chain uses TRBV4-2 and TRBJ2-7, with TRBD2 matching over 9 bases. CDR1 and CDR2 (germline): LGHNA, YNFKEQ. The V segment lost 6 bases and the J segment 10 bases; nucleotides outside the gene matches: 13. This CDR3 comprises 14 residues.

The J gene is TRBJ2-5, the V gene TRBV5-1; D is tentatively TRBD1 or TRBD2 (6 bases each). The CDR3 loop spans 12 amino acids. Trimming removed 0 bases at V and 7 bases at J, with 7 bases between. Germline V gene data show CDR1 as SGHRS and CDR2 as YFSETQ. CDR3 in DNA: TGCGCCAGCAGCTTGGAGGGGGGGACCCAGTACTTC. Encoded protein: CASSLEGGTQYF.